This T cell receptor (beta chain) was identified during a study of glioma-infiltrating T cells. At the level of the study: Sequencing aimed for about 4- to 11-fold coverage of approximately 990,000 peripheral T cells. Findings and limits, study-wide: Non-neoplastic patients had below-expected tissue-blood divergence, while all gliomas exceeded expectation.

From germline, CDR1 is MDHEN and CDR2 SYDVKM. The CDR3 contains 15 residues. V was clipped by 4 bases and J by 4 bases; unmatched bases: 7. About this clonotype itself: What it binds is not known.

Using RNA template, CDR3s of TCR alpha and beta were amplified with iRepertoire arm-PCR. One entry per CDR3 protein, called by TCRdb with MiXCR from the multiplex PCR reads. This repertoire shows about 400,000 distinct CDR3 sequences, more than 35% found once; its top ten account for 12%. This chain links TRBV28 with TRBJ2-7, with 10 bases that match TRBD1. Sequencing input: glioma tissue, nonneoplastic brain tissue, or PBMCs (not recorded which). The TCR comes from a human donor with low-grade glioma or glioblastoma, undergoing nonglioma brain surgery, or in good health (not recorded which). The DNA for the CDR3 is TGTGCCAGCAGTTCGGAGACAGGGGGCGGGTACGAGCAGTACTTC. Amino acid sequence: CASSSETGGGYEQYF.